This TCR beta chain was profiled in a study of T-cell reconstitution after alpha-beta-depleted transplantation in children. This clonotype was counted a few times. Its antigen is unidentified. CDR1 is SGHVS and CDR2 is FQNEAQ in the germline V gene. The V end was cut by 4 bases, the J end by 6 bases, with 19 bases between. This CDR3 contains 15 residues. The authors prepared the TCRbeta library with unique molecular identifiers. TCRdb passed the PCR reads through MiXCR, listing each CDR3 protein once. The sample contains around 110,000 distinct CDR3 sequences, 10% of which appear only once. Study-level findings and limits: When one year had passed after transplant, most T-cell counts and diversity came from newly produced T cells. The study reportedly traced alpha-beta T cells about two months after transplant to several hundred expanded graft clones. Surviving recipient T cells and intrathymic progenitors accounted for some patients' high TCRbeta diversity at day 60.

The receptor comes from a boy younger than 10 with acute lymphoblastic leukemia, due to receive a stem cell transplant. The chain employs TRBV7-8 and TRBJ2-7, with D maybe TRBD1 (6 bases). This material consisted of PBMCs, taken before TCRalphabeta/CD19-depleted stem cell transplant. The CDR3 loop is CASSSGQILMSEQYF. The CDR3 DNA reads as TGTGCCAGCAGCTCCGGACAGATTCTTATGAGCGAGCAGTACTTC.